The rows below give T cell receptor beta chains drawn from one sample of a study of response to subunit inactivated influenza vaccine. Via MiXCR, TCRdb re-called the RT-PCR reads, giving one row per CDR3 protein. The sample carries approximately 250,000 distinct CDR3 sequences, 12% recorded once. The input for sequencing was non-naive T cells sorted from PBMCs, taken 14 to 15 days before vaccination. All receptors derive from a man aged 50 or older who received an inactivated influenza vaccine. CDR3s include the opening cysteine and the closing phenylalanine or tryptophan. Fields, in order: V gene, D gene, J gene, clone size, CDR3 protein, CDR3 DNA. The D gene is left open where the match is weak. Clone size is shown for a subset of rows, as once, few, many or a class of expanded clone.

V gene: TRBV2; D gene: .; J gene: TRBJ1-6; clone size: many; CDR3 protein: CASSLQSYNSPLHF; CDR3 DNA: TGTGCCAGCAGCCTACAGAGCTATAATTCACCCCTCCACTTT
V gene: TRBV2; D gene: .; J gene: TRBJ2-5; clone size: few; CDR3 protein: CASNSYKETQYF; CDR3 DNA: TGTGCCAGCAATAGTTACAAAGAGACCCAGTACTTC
V gene: TRBV28; D gene: .; J gene: TRBJ1-6; clone size: few; CDR3 protein: CASSLPDSLNSPLHF; CDR3 DNA: TGTGCCAGCAGTTTGCCCGACAGCTTAAATTCACCCCTCCACTTT
V gene: TRBV29-1; D gene: TRBD2; J gene: TRBJ2-1; clone size: few; CDR3 protein: CSAGTSGGYNEQFF; CDR3 DNA: TGCAGCGCCGGGACTAGCGGGGGGTACAATGAGCAGTTCTTC
V gene: TRBV20-1; D gene: .; J gene: TRBJ2-7; clone size: .; CDR3 protein: CSAMKGVSSYEQYF; CDR3 DNA: TGCAGTGCTATGAAGGGGGTGTCCTCCTACGAGCAGTACTTC
V gene: TRBV28; D gene: .; J gene: TRBJ1-1; clone size: few; CDR3 protein: CASSHPHEGAFF; CDR3 DNA: TGTGCCAGCAGTCACCCCCACGAAGGAGCTTTCTTT
V gene: TRBV14; D gene: TRBD1; J gene: TRBJ2-7; clone size: few; CDR3 protein: CASSQIQGWTYEQYF; CDR3 DNA: TGTGCCAGCAGCCAAATACAGGGGTGGACCTACGAGCAGTACTTC
V gene: TRBV4-3; D gene: .; J gene: TRBJ1-4; clone size: many; CDR3 protein: CASSQDYYNEKLFF; CDR3 DNA: TGCGCCAGCAGCCAAGATTACTATAATGAAAAACTGTTTTTT
V gene: TRBV24-1; D gene: .; J gene: TRBJ2-1; clone size: few; CDR3 protein: CATSGGSGIDNEQFF; CDR3 DNA: TGTGCCACCAGTGGCGGTAGCGGAATCGACAATGAGCAGTTCTTC
V gene: TRBV4-1; D gene: TRBD2; J gene: TRBJ2-1; clone size: many; CDR3 protein: CASSQVFGGAPNEQFF; CDR3 DNA: TGCGCCAGCAGCCAAGTATTCGGGGGGGCTCCAAATGAGCAGTTCTTC
V gene: TRBV7-2; D gene: TRBD2; J gene: TRBJ2-1; clone size: many; CDR3 protein: CASSLGGSQHEQFF; CDR3 DNA: TGTGCCAGCAGCTTAGGCGGGAGTCAGCATGAGCAGTTCTTC
V gene: TRBV7-2; D gene: .; J gene: TRBJ2-6; clone size: .; CDR3 protein: CASSPNTGANVLTF; CDR3 DNA: TGTGCCAGCAGCCCAAATACGGGGGCCAACGTCCTGACTTTC
V gene: TRBV7-2; D gene: TRBD1; J gene: TRBJ2-5; clone size: .; CDR3 protein: CASTRDRGLGETQYF; CDR3 DNA: TGTGCCAGCACCCGGGACAGGGGGCTTGGAGAGACCCAGTACTTC
V gene: TRBV7-6; D gene: .; J gene: TRBJ1-5; clone size: many; CDR3 protein: CASSLGPPGILSNQPQHF; CDR3 DNA: TGTGCCAGCAGCTTAGGGCCCCCGGGGATATTGAGCAATCAGCCCCAGCATTTT
V gene: TRBV4-1; D gene: TRBD2; J gene: TRBJ2-1; clone size: .; CDR3 protein: CASSPRTSGGAYNEQFF; CDR3 DNA: TGCGCCAGCAGCCCCCGGACTAGCGGGGGGGCTTACAATGAGCAGTTCTTC
V gene: TRBV28; D gene: .; J gene: TRBJ2-3; clone size: many; CDR3 protein: CATQRDSTDTQYF; CDR3 DNA: TGTGCCACCCAGAGGGATAGCACAGATACGCAGTATTTT
V gene: TRBV5-6; D gene: TRBD2; J gene: TRBJ2-7; clone size: few; CDR3 protein: CASSLDLADIYEQYF; CDR3 DNA: TGTGCCAGCAGCTTGGACCTAGCGGATATATACGAGCAGTACTTC
V gene: TRBV2; D gene: .; J gene: TRBJ2-2; clone size: few; CDR3 protein: CASSVDRALNTGELFF; CDR3 DNA: TGTGCCAGCAGTGTGGACCGGGCGCTGAACACCGGGGAGCTGTTTTTT
V gene: TRBV4-1; D gene: .; J gene: TRBJ2-2; clone size: .; CDR3 protein: CASSRGTVNTGELFF; CDR3 DNA: TGCGCCAGCAGCCGAGGGACGGTGAACACCGGGGAGCTGTTTTTT
V gene: TRBV27; D gene: .; J gene: TRBJ2-1; clone size: many; CDR3 protein: CASSPPIWRTYNEQFF; CDR3 DNA: TGTGCCAGCAGTCCTCCTATCTGGAGGACCTACAATGAGCAGTTCTTC
V gene: TRBV20-1; D gene: TRBD1; J gene: TRBJ2-7; clone size: many; CDR3 protein: CSASGQGGKSYEQYF; CDR3 DNA: TGCAGTGCTAGTGGACAGGGCGGTAAGTCCTACGAGCAGTACTTC
V gene: TRBV7-2; D gene: .; J gene: TRBJ2-7; clone size: .; CDR3 protein: CASSLVWGSLASYEQYF; CDR3 DNA: TGTGCCAGCAGCTTAGTGTGGGGTAGCTTAGCCTCCTACGAGCAGTACTTC
V gene: TRBV6-1; D gene: TRBD2; J gene: TRBJ2-1; clone size: few; CDR3 protein: CASSETAGGYNEQFF; CDR3 DNA: TGTGCCAGCAGTGAAACAGCGGGAGGGTACAATGAGCAGTTCTTC
V gene: TRBV7-9; D gene: TRBD2; J gene: TRBJ2-5; clone size: .; CDR3 protein: CASSPRDYGETQYF; CDR3 DNA: TGTGCCAGCAGCCCACGGGACTATGGGGAGACCCAGTACTTC
V gene: TRBV2; D gene: .; J gene: TRBJ1-1; clone size: .; CDR3 protein: CASRRQNTEAFF; CDR3 DNA: TGTGCCAGCAGAAGACAGAACACTGAAGCTTTCTTT
V gene: TRBV29-1; D gene: TRBD2; J gene: TRBJ2-1; clone size: .; CDR3 protein: CSVTRLAGRNEQFF; CDR3 DNA: TGCAGCGTAACACGACTAGCGGGGCGCAATGAGCAGTTCTTC
V gene: TRBV11-1; D gene: .; J gene: TRBJ1-4; clone size: few; CDR3 protein: CASSQREDSTNEKLFF; CDR3 DNA: TGTGCCAGCAGCCAAAGAGAAGATTCAACTAATGAAAAACTGTTTTTT
V gene: TRBV30; D gene: TRBD1; J gene: TRBJ1-2; clone size: many; CDR3 protein: CAWSRQLQGGYGYTF; CDR3 DNA: TGTGCCTGGAGTCGCCAACTACAGGGGGGATATGGCTACACCTTC
V gene: TRBV20-1; D gene: TRBD1; J gene: TRBJ1-1; clone size: few; CDR3 protein: CSAGQGKNTEAFF; CDR3 DNA: TGCAGTGCTGGACAGGGGAAGAACACTGAAGCTTTCTTT
V gene: TRBV10-1; D gene: .; J gene: TRBJ2-7; clone size: .; CDR3 protein: CASSESATGKYEQYF; CDR3 DNA: TGCGCCAGCAGTGAGTCGGCGACAGGCAAATACGAGCAGTACTTC
V gene: TRBV28; D gene: TRBD2; J gene: TRBJ2-1; clone size: few; CDR3 protein: CASTKGLAGTIAYNEQFF; CDR3 DNA: TGTGCCAGCACAAAAGGTCTAGCGGGCACCATTGCCTACAATGAGCAGTTCTTC
V gene: TRBV6-1; D gene: .; J gene: TRBJ2-6; clone size: .; CDR3 protein: CASTKGRYSGANVLTF; CDR3 DNA: TGTGCCAGCACCAAGGGACGGTACTCTGGGGCCAACGTCCTGACTTTC